The 13 T cell receptor beta chains below all came from one sample that was sequenced in a study of OX40 agonist ivuxolimab in advanced cancers. Here immunoSEQ multiplex PCR was the method, and the copy in TCRdb shows in-frame clones only, minus some. The profile covers roughly 80,000 clones, with under 90% appearing a single time and roughly 1.7% taken by the ten largest. This material consisted of CD4+ or CD8+ T cells sorted from blood, taken in a trial of the OX40 agonist ivuxolimab. The receptor source for this set is an adult with an advanced solid tumor such as melanoma, head and neck, liver or kidney cancer.

The chain has TRBV19 and TRBJ1-6, with D maybe TRBD1 (6 bases). The CDR3 runs to 13 residues. From germline, CDR1 is LNHDA and CDR2 SQIVND (reference sequence). The V end was cut by 10 bases, the J end by 13 bases, with 20 bases between. The CDR3 here is CANRQSPRGPLHF. CDR3 DNA: TGTGCCAACCGACAGTCCCCAAGGGGGCCCCTCCACTTT. Full variable domain (outside the CDR3, taken from reference TRBV19 and TRBJ1-6): DGGITQSPKYLFRKEGQNVTLSCEQNLNHDAMYWYRQDPGQGLRLIYYSQIVNDFQKGDIAEGYSVSREKKESFPLTVTSAQKNPTAFYLCANRQSPRGPLHFGNGTRLTVT.

The chain links TRBV18 to TRBJ1-4; TRBD1 agrees at 7 bases. This CDR3 is built from 14 residues. V lost 3 bases, J lost 3 bases, and 1 base stayed unmatched. Germline V gives CDR1 KGHSH, CDR2 LQKENI. In nucleotides, the CDR3 is TGTGCCAGCTCACCCAGGGGGTCTAATGAAAAACTGTTTTTT. Its translation: CASSPRGSNEKLFF.

The chain is built from TRBV11-3 and TRBJ1-6, with 8 bases that match TRBD1. The trim removed 2 bases at V and 12 bases at J, leaving 0 bases unmatched. CDR1 and CDR2 from the germline V gene are SGHNT and YENEEA. The CDR3 consists of 12 residues. The DNA for the CDR3 is TGTGCCAGCAGCTTAACAGGGGGACCCCTCCACTTT. Amino acid sequence: CASSLTGGPLHF.

This chain links TRBV10-1 with TRBJ1-1, with unresolved D. V lost 6 bases and J lost 0, with 8 bases in between. There are 13 residues in the CDR3. CDR1 and CDR2 from the germline V gene are WNHNN and SYGVQD (reference sequence). The CDR3 region has the DNA TGCGCCAGCAGCGTGACCCTGAACACTGAAGCTTTCTTT. Its protein is CASSVTLNTEAFF.

The V call is TRBV11-3, the J call TRBJ1-1; D not certain. Looked up from germline, CDR1 is SGHNT and CDR2 is YENEEA. V lost 3 bases to trimming and J lost 1 base, with 6 bases between them. The CDR3 totals 13 residues. The CDR3 protein is CASSFSGNTEAFF. Here the CDR3 DNA reads TGTGCCAGCAGCTTTTCAGGGAACACTGAAGCTTTCTTT.

The gene calls are TRBV19 and TRBJ1-2; D call uncertain. Germline assignment: CDR1 LNHDA and CDR2 SQIVND (reference sequence). Trimming left V 7 bases short and J 4 bases short, with 16 bases between. The CDR3 covers 14 residues. The CDR3 DNA reads as TGTGCCAGTAACGATGACGTCACTGGCTATGGCTACACCTTC. Translation gives CASNDDVTGYGYTF.

J is TRBJ2-7 and V is TRBV21-1; the table names TRBD1, a call not compared with the DNA. TRBV21-1 is assigned pseudogene status. This CDR3 spans 18 amino acids. CDR3 nucleotide sequence: TGTGCCAGCAGCACGCGTTATGACAGGTCCCCTAGAGTCGACGAGCAGTACTTC. It specifies CASSTRYDRSPRVDEQYF.

J is TRBJ2-5 and V is TRBV19; D is perhaps TRBD1 or TRBD2 (5 bases each). Trimming removed 3 bases from V and 2 bases from J, with 22 bases in between. This CDR3 is built from 18 residues. Germline assignment: CDR1 LNHDA and CDR2 SQIVND (reference sequence). This CDR3 reads CASSIGLWGRRKQETQYF. The CDR3 DNA sequence: TGTGCCAGTAGTATTGGTTTATGGGGACGGAGGAAACAAGAGACCCAGTACTTC.

The J gene is TRBJ1-3, the V gene TRBV19; D may be TRBD1 (6 bases). This CDR3 is 14 amino acids long. The V gene lost 8 bases and the J gene lost 2 bases, with 13 bases spanning the gap. CDR1 and CDR2 from the germline V gene are LNHDA and SQIVND (reference sequence). In nucleotides, the CDR3 is TGTGCCAGTCGTCCGGGGGCAACTGGAAACACCATATATTTT. Translated: CASRPGATGNTIYF.

The chain carries TRBV4-3 and TRBJ1-2; TRBD1 is a possible D gene (6 bases). The CDR3 runs to 13 residues. V lost 2 bases to trimming and J lost 6 bases, with 10 bases between them. The germline V gene has CDR1 LGHNA and CDR2 YSLEER. The CDR3 is CASSQLQGDGYTF. The CDR3 DNA reads TGCGCCAGCAGCCAACTACAGGGTGATGGCTACACCTTC.

In its sample, this clone was seen once. The chain recombines TRBV9 with TRBJ1-2, with D uncertain. V was pared by 2 bases and J by 0 bases, with 14 bases between. This CDR3 comprises 16 residues. Germline lookup yields CDR1 SGDLS and CDR2 YYNGEE. CDR3 nucleotide sequence: TGTGCCAGCAGCGTTGGGAACAGAATCTCTAACTATGGCTACACCTTC. It is translated as CASSVGNRISNYGYTF.

The chain employs TRBV28 and TRBJ1-6; TRBD1 matches at 7 bases. V trimming: 7 bases; J trimming: 9 bases; junction bases outside the gene matches: 15. Germline assignment: CDR1 MDHEN and CDR2 SYDVKM. The CDR3 contains 16 residues. In DNA form, the CDR3 reads TGTGCCAGCAATAGCCGACAGGGTACCGGGATTTCACCCCTCCACTTT. Translating gives CASNSRQGTGISPLHF. The variable domain in full, completed from reference TRBV28 and TRBJ1-6, reads DVKVTQSSRYLVKRTGEKVFLECVQDMDHENMFWYRQDPGLGLRLIYFSYDVKMKEKGDIPEGYSVSREKKERFSLILESASTNQTSMYLCASNSRQGTGISPLHFGNGTRLTVT.

This rearrangement joins TRBV4-1 to TRBJ1-3; D gene unclear. Germline V CDR1 and CDR2: MGHRA, YSYEKL. The CDR3 runs to 18 residues. Trimming left V 0 bases short and J 0 bases short, with 15 bases between. CDR3 nucleotides: TGCGCCAGCAGCCAAGAAGGATCAGGCGCCGCCTCTGGAAACACCATATATTTT. Its translation is CASSQEGSGAASGNTIYF.